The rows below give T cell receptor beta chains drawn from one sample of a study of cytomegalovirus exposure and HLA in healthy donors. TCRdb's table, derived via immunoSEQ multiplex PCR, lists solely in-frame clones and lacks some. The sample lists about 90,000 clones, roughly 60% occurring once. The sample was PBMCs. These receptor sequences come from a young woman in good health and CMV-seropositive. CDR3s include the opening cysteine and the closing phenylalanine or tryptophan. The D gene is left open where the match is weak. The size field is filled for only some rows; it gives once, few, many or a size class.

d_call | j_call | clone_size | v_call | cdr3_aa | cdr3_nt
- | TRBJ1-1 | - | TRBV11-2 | CASSPLLPGNTEAFF | TGTGCCAGCAGCCCCTTATTACCCGGGAACACTGAAGCTTTCTTT
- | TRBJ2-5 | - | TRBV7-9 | CASSLAVTQETQYF | TGTGCCAGCAGCTTAGCGGTGACACAAGAGACCCAGTACTTC
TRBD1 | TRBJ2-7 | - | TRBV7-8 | CASSSRTGLYYEQYF | TGTGCCAGCAGCTCCCGGACAGGTCTATACTACGAGCAGTACTTC
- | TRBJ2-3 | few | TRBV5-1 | CASSPLPGATDTQYF | TGCGCCAGCAGCCCGCTGCCGGGAGCCACAGATACGCAGTATTTT
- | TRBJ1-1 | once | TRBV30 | CAWRSGDTEAFF | TGTGCCTGGAGATCAGGGGACACTGAAGCTTTCTTT
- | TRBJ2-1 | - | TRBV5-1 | CASSLVTVALYNEQFF | TGCGCCAGCAGCTTGGTAACGGTAGCCCTCTACAATGAGCAGTTCTTC
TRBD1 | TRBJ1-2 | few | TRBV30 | CAWSGIWTGGGYTF | TGTGCCTGGAGTGGGATTTGGACAGGGGGAGGCTACACCTTC
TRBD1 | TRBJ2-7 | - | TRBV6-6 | CASSSGQGAFYEQYF | TGTGCCAGCAGTTCAGGACAGGGGGCTTTTTACGAGCAGTACTTC
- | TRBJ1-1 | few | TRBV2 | CASRPETTNTEAFF | TGTGCCAGCAGGCCGGAGACCACAAACACTGAAGCTTTCTTT
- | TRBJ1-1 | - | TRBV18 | CASSQQEVNTEAFF | TGTGCCAGCTCACAACAAGAAGTGAACACTGAAGCTTTCTTT
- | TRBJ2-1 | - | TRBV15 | CATSRDFGGALSYNEQFF | TGTGCCACCAGCAGAGATTTCGGCGGTGCTCTCTCCTACAATGAGCAGTTCTTC
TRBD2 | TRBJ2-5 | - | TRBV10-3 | CAISDAGGKGETQYF | TGTGCCATCAGTGACGCGGGGGGTAAGGGGGAGACCCAGTACTTC
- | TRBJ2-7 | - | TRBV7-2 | CASSLGLTSYEQYF | TGTGCCAGCAGCTTAGGGCTCACATCCTACGAGCAGTACTTC
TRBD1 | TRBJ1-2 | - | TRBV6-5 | CASSYSTGGINYGYTF | TGTGCCAGCAGTTACTCAACAGGGGGCATAAACTATGGCTACACCTTC
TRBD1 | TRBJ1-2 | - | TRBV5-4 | CASSFLGDRNNYGYTF | TGTGCCAGCAGCTTTCTAGGGGACAGAAATAACTATGGCTACACCTTC
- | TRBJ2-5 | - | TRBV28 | CASTLGRQETQYF | TGTGCCAGCACTTTGGGGAGGCAAGAGACCCAGTACTTC
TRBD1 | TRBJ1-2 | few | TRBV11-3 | CASSLADRGDGYTF | TGTGCCAGCAGCTTAGCAGACAGGGGAGATGGCTACACCTTC
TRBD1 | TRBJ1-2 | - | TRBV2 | CAKGQATNYGYTF | TGTGCCAAGGGACAGGCCACTAACTATGGCTACACCTTC
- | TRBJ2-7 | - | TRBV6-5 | CASSYSIRGAWEQYF | TGTGCCAGCAGTTACTCGATTCGGGGGGCGTGGGAGCAGTACTTC
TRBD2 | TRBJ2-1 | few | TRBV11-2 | CASRGTSGGYNEQFF | TGTGCCAGCAGGGGGACTAGCGGGGGGTACAATGAGCAGTTCTTC
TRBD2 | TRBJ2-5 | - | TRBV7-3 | CASSLASGGVQETQYF | TGTGCCAGCAGCTTAGCTAGCGGGGGGGTTCAAGAGACCCAGTACTTC
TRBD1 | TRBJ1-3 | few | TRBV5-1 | CASSERPGQGGNTIYF | TGCGCCAGCAGCGAGAGACCGGGACAGGGGGGAAACACCATATATTTT
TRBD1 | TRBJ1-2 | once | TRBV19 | CASSNRDRYDGYPF | TGTGCCAGTAGCAACCGGGACAGGTATGATGGCTACCCCTTC
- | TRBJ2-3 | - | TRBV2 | CASIPRVSDTQYF | TGTGCCAGCATCCCGAGGGTATCCGATACGCAGTATTTT
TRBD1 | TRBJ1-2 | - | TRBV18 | CASSSGQGFLGGYTF | TGTGCCAGCTCATCGGGACAGGGGTTCCTCGGGGGCTACACCTTC
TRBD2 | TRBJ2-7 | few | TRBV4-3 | CASSQVLAGRQSSYEQYF | TGCGCCAGCAGCCAAGTTCTAGCGGGGCGGCAAAGCTCCTACGAGCAGTACTTC
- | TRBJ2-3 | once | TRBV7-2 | CASSLPRSRDTQYF | TGTGCCAGCAGCTTGCCGAGATCTAGAGATACGCAGTATTTT
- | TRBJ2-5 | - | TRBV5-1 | CAGSLVSSQETQYF | TGCGCCGGCAGCTTGGTGTCTTCCCAAGAGACCCAGTACTTC
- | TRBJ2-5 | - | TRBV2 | CASSEVNLTQYF | TGTGCCAGCAGTGAAGTTAACTTAACCCAGTACTTC
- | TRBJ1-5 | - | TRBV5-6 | CASSSKQLSNQPQHF | TGTGCCAGCAGCTCGAAACAGCTTAGCAATCAGCCCCAGCATTTT
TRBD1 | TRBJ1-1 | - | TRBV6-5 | CASRGQGLNTEAFF | TGTGCCAGCAGGGGACAGGGGCTGAACACTGAAGCTTTCTTT
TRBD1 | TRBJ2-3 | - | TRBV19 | CASSTWTGDYSDTQYF | TGTGCCAGTAGTACGTGGACAGGCGATTACTCAGATACGCAGTATTTT
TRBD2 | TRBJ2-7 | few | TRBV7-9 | CASSLDGRSYEQYF | TGTGCCAGCAGCTTAGACGGGAGGAGTTACGAGCAGTACTTC
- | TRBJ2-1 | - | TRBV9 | CASSVDPGLRGEQFF | TGTGCCAGCAGCGTAGACCCCGGCCTAAGGGGTGAGCAGTTCTTC
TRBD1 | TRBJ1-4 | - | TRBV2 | CASSQKGAGLATNEKLFF | TGTGCCAGCAGTCAAAAGGGGGCAGGGCTCGCAACTAATGAAAAACTGTTTTTT
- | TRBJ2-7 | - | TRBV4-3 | CASSQSQGGANEQYF | TGCGCCAGCAGCCAAAGTCAAGGGGGGGCCAACGAGCAGTACTTC
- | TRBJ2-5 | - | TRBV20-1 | CSARIRETQYF | TGCAGTGCTAGAATTCGGGAGACCCAGTACTTC
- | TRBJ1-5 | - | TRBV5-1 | CASSSDSLNQPQHF | TGCGCCAGCAGCTCCGACAGTCTAAATCAGCCCCAGCATTTT
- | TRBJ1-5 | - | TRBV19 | CASTTGTAWGNQPQHF | TGTGCCAGTACCACCGGAACAGCATGGGGCAATCAGCCCCAGCATTTT
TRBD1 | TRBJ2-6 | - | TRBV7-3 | CASSLKGTDRSGANVLTF | TGTGCCAGCAGCTTAAAAGGGACAGATCGCTCTGGGGCCAACGTCCTGACTTTC